A single sample is the source of the 31 T cell receptor beta chains below, sequenced in a study of T cells in Graves' hyperthyroidism and ophthalmopathy. Using RNA transcripts as the source, TCR beta CDR3 regions were amplified. First-round RT-PCR targeting the TCR CDR3 was performed with the HTBI primer set. Using its own MiXCR run on the multiplex PCR reads, TCRdb lists one record per CDR3 protein. The profile shows roughly 280,000 distinct CDR3 sequences, approximately 15% of them singletons. The specimen sequenced was blood. The receptors were sampled from a woman aged 60-75 years with Graves' ophthalmopathy.

CDR3 region: CASSPNSGSTQYF. In DNA form, the CDR3 reads TGTGCCAGCAGTCCCAATAGCGGAAGTACGCAGTATTTT. The rearrangement joins TRBV12-3 or TRBV12-4 to TRBJ2-3; TRBD2 is a possible D gene (6 bases). Trimming took 5 bases from V and 8 from J, leaving 14 bases between them. This CDR3 spans 13 amino acids.

The V and J genes are TRBV19 and TRBJ2-1, with 8 bases lining up with TRBD2. The CDR3 covers 15 residues. The V and J ends lost 5 bases and 4 bases, in that order; junction bases with no gene match: 7. The germline gives CDR1 LNHDA, CDR2 SQIVND (reference sequence). The CDR3 loop is CASSSVAGLYNEQFF. In nucleotides, the CDR3 is TGTGCCAGTAGTTCCGTAGCGGGACTGTACAATGAGCAGTTCTTC.

The chain joins TRBV4-1 to TRBJ2-7; 8 bases fit TRBD1. Germline CDR1 MGHRA, CDR2 YSYEKL. V lost 3 bases, J lost 2 bases, and 12 bases stayed unmatched. The CDR3 length is 17 residues. CDR3 sequence: CASSHRTDRASTYEQYF. CDR3 sequence (DNA): TGCGCCAGCAGCCACCGCACGGACAGGGCCAGCACCTACGAGCAGTACTTC.

This clonotype was found many times. The CDR3 loop is CASSEVASSDYNEQFF. The CDR3 DNA reads TGTGCCAGCAGTGAAGTTGCGAGTTCTGATTACAATGAGCAGTTCTTC. The chain carries TRBV6-1 and TRBJ2-1, with unresolved D. V was cut by 1 base and J by 4 bases, with 14 bases left in between. The germline V gene has CDR1 MNHNS and CDR2 SASEGT. The CDR3 consists of 16 residues.

Remarks on this clonotype: A much larger clone lies a single base off, so this may be a read error. V and J are TRBV7-9 and TRBJ2-5, with 9 bases aligning to TRBD1. Germline CDR1 SEHNR, CDR2 FQNEAQ (reference sequence). CDR3 length: 17 residues. The DNA of the CDR3 is TGTCCCAGCAGCCCCCATCCCGGGACAGGGATCCAAGAGACCCAGTACTTC. Translation: CPSSPHPGTGIQETQYF.

This clonotype was seen ten or more times. The chain uses TRBV13 and TRBJ2-7; D is possibly TRBD1 (6 bases). CDR1 and CDR2 from the germline V gene are PRHDT and FYEKMQ (reference sequence). V gave up 1 base and J gave up 1 base, with 14 bases separating them. The CDR3 loop spans 16 amino acids. This CDR3 reads CASSLVPRTASYEQYF. Here the CDR3 DNA reads TGTGCCAGCAGCTTAGTCCCAAGGACAGCTTCCTACGAGCAGTACTTC.

This clonotype has only a few counts. The rearrangement links TRBV14 to TRBJ2-5; D gene uncertain. The germline V and J ends were trimmed by 3 bases and 1 base, with 15 bases remaining between them. The CDR3 has 16 amino acids. The germline V gene encodes CDR1 SGHDN and CDR2 FVKESK. The CDR3 DNA sequence: TGTGCCAGCAGCCACTTTTACTCCCCCATCCAAGAGACCCAGTACTTC. Protein sequence: CASSHFYSPIQETQYF.

This clonotype has a count of ten or more. This chain uses TRBV10-3 with TRBJ2-7; weak D call: TRBD2 (6 bases). Germline V gene data show CDR1 as ENHRY and CDR2 as SYGVKD. The CDR3 length is 13 residues. Trimming took 9 bases from V and 4 from J, leaving 16 bases between them. CDR3 protein: CAIRDSVGYEQYF. CDR3 in DNA: TGTGCCATAAGGGACTCGGTGGGATACGAGCAGTACTTC.

The gene calls are TRBV7-6 and TRBJ1-4; D perhaps matches TRBD1 (5 bases). CDR3 length equals 15 residues. V lost 2 bases and J 8 bases, leaving 15 bases between the germline ends. Germline lookup yields CDR1 SGHVS and CDR2 FNYEAQ. This chain's CDR3 is CASSLFWDLNEKLFF. The CDR3 DNA follows: TGTGCCAGCAGCTTATTTTGGGACCTGAACGAAAAACTGTTTTTT.

This chain connects TRBV28 to TRBJ2-3, with TRBD2 matching over 7 bases. The CDR3 is 15 amino acids. Germline V lookup: CDR1 MDHEN, CDR2 SYDVKM. Trimming at V came to 5 bases and at J to 2 bases, leaving 7 bases not matched to a gene. The DNA of the CDR3 is TGTGCCAGCAGTCAGCGGGGAGAACCCACAGATACGCAGTATTTT. This gives the protein CASSQRGEPTDTQYF.

The rearrangement uses TRBV5-1 and TRBJ1-4, with 12 bases fitting TRBD1. From germline, CDR1 is SGHRS and CDR2 YFSETQ. CDR3 size: 15 residues. V trimming: 4 bases; J trimming: 7 bases; junction bases outside the gene matches: 5. DNA for the CDR3: TGCGCCAGCAGCCAAGGGACAGGGGGCGGTGAAAAACTGTTTTTT. Its translation is CASSQGTGGGEKLFF. Filled out from reference TRBV5-1 and TRBJ1-4, the complete variable domain reads KAGVTQTPRYLIKTRGQQVTLSCSPISGHRSVSWYQQTPGQGLQFLFEYFSETQRNKGNFPGRFSGRQFSNSRSEMNVSTLELGDSALYLCASSQGTGGGEKLFFGSGTQLSVL.

This clonotype was seen many times. This chain links TRBV11-2 with TRBJ2-3; D may be TRBD1 (5 bases). Germline V gives CDR1 SGHAT, CDR2 FQNNGV. The CDR3 totals 13 residues. V lost 5 bases and J 5 bases, leaving 11 bases between the germline ends. CDR3 bases: TGTGCCAGCAGCATCGGACATGGAGATACGCAGTATTTT. Its translation is CASSIGHGDTQYF.

This clonotype was seen many times. The chain combines TRBV20-1 with TRBJ1-5; D remains ambiguous. Between the trimmed V and J ends, which lost 5 bases and 1 base, there was a span of 12 bases. CDR1 DFQATT and CDR2 SNEGSKA come from the germline V gene (reference sequence). The CDR3 runs 14 residues. CDR3 nucleotides: TGCAGTGCTTCCTCGGCGTTCAGCAATCAGCCCCAGCATTTT. This translates into CSASSAFSNQPQHF.

This chain connects TRBV4-2 to TRBJ2-7, with D perhaps being TRBD1 or TRBD2 (5 bases each). Germline lookup yields CDR1 LGHNA and CDR2 YNFKEQ. This CDR3 has 15 residues. The V end lost 1 base, the J end lost 3 bases, and 13 bases lay between the germline ends. CDR3 protein: CASSQARGAYYEQYF. DNA of the CDR3: TGTGCCAGCAGCCAAGCTCGAGGGGCATACTACGAGCAGTACTTC.

This clonotype was detected ten times or more. The chain has TRBV20-1 and TRBJ2-5; TRBD1 or TRBD2 may be the D gene (6 bases each). The germline CDR1 and CDR2 sequences are DFQATT and SNEGSKA (reference sequence). Between the trimmed V and J ends, which lost 5 bases and 4 bases, there was a span of 14 bases. The CDR3 sequence is 13 residues long. This chain's CDR3 is CSASGDSGETQYF. CDR3 in DNA: TGCAGTGCTTCAGGGGACTCGGGAGAGACCCAGTACTTC.

This clonotype was detected ten times or more. The V gene is TRBV6-2 or TRBV6-3, the J gene TRBJ1-5; possibly TRBD1 for D (6 bases). Germline-derived CDR1 and CDR2 are MNHEY and SVGEGT. The CDR3 sequence is 16 residues long. Trimming cost V 2 bases and J 3 bases, with 14 bases left between them. In DNA form, the CDR3 reads TGTGCCAGCAGTTACGTCCGGGGGCTTGTCAATCAGCCCCAGCATTTT. It yields the protein CASSYVRGLVNQPQHF.

The chain uses TRBV12-3 or TRBV12-4 and TRBJ2-2; 10 nucleotides agree with TRBD1. Trimming took 8 bases from V and 5 from J; bases not matched to a gene: 5. The CDR3 spans 14 residues. CDR3 region: CASARDRGTGELFF. CDR3 nucleotide sequence: TGTGCCAGCGCCAGGGACAGGGGAACCGGGGAGCTGTTTTTT.

This clonotype occurred many times. The rearrangement joins TRBV2 to TRBJ1-2; D remains ambiguous. Germline CDR1 and CDR2: SNHLY and FYNNEI. V lost 4 bases and J 1 base, leaving 4 bases between the germline ends. CDR3 length: 12 amino acids. The CDR3 region has the DNA TGTGCCAGCAGTGCCCTTAACTATGGCTACACCTTC. This sequence encodes CASSALNYGYTF. Full variable domain (outside the CDR3, taken from reference TRBV2 and TRBJ1-2): EPEVTQTPSHQVTQMGQEVILRCVPISNHLYFYWYRQILGQKVEFLVSFYNNEISEKSEIFDDQFSVERPDGSNFTLKIRSTKLEDSAMYFCASSALNYGYTFGSGTRLTVV.

The sample holds many counts of this clonotype. The chain combines TRBV2 with TRBJ1-2; D gene uncertain. The CDR3 loop spans 12 amino acids. The V end lost 4 bases, the J end lost 3 bases, and 6 bases lay between the germline ends. The germline gives CDR1 SNHLY, CDR2 FYNNEI. Here the CDR3 reads CASSVTDYGYTF. CDR3 DNA: TGTGCCAGCAGTGTTACCGACTATGGCTACACCTTC.

This clonotype was detected a few times. This sequence joins TRBV20-1 and TRBJ2-3, with a possible D match to TRBD1 (6 bases). The length of the CDR3 is 16 residues. Between the trimmed V and J ends, which lost 5 bases and 5 bases, there was a span of 23 bases. Germline loops: CDR1 DFQATT, CDR2 SNEGSKA (reference sequence). The CDR3 DNA reads TGCAGTGCTTACAGTCTTCCGGGACAAGGGCAAGATACGCAGTATTTT. Translation: CSAYSLPGQGQDTQYF.

This clonotype was seen repeatedly, ten times or more. The V gene is TRBV7-2, the J gene TRBJ2-3; D is undetermined. Trimming took 1 base from V and 2 from J, leaving 7 bases between them. There are 14 residues in the CDR3. Germline CDR1 SGHTA, CDR2 FQGNSA. The CDR3 DNA is TGTGCCAGCAGCTTAGAGAGATACACAGATACGCAGTATTTT. It specifies CASSLERYTDTQYF.

In this sample, this clonotype turned up many times. This chain connects TRBV5-1 to TRBJ1-2, with 7 bases aligning to TRBD1. The V gene's germline CDR1 is SGHRS and CDR2 YFSETQ. This CDR3 is 17 amino acids long. Unmatched junction bases numbered 10, after V lost 1 base and J lost 1 base. The CDR3 bases are TGCGCCAGCAGCTTGTTCCCCCCTCAGGGGGGTAACTATGGCTACACCTTC. This codes for CASSLFPPQGGNYGYTF.

This chain links TRBV6-2 or TRBV6-3 with TRBJ2-3, with 7 nucleotides matching TRBD1. This CDR3 contains 14 residues. The junction had 7 bases not matched to a gene; V was cut back by 6 bases and J by 4 bases. Germline assignment: CDR1 MNHEY and CDR2 SVGEGT. In nucleotides, the CDR3 is TGTGCCAGCAGCCCCTTTACAGGGGCAGATACGCAGTATTTT. Protein sequence: CASSPFTGADTQYF.

This clonotype was observed at least ten times. The chain is built from TRBV7-2 and TRBJ1-1; possible D gene TRBD1, 6 bases. V lost 5 bases and J lost 4, with 11 bases in between. Germline V CDR1 and CDR2: SGHTA, FQGNSA. The CDR3 extends over 13 amino acids. CDR3: CASSRGGGTEAFF. CDR3 coding DNA: TGTGCCAGCAGCCGAGGGGGTGGCACTGAAGCTTTCTTT.

This chain connects TRBV18 to TRBJ1-1; D remains unclear. Trimming took off 2 bases at V and 3 bases at J, with 7 bases between the two ends. Germline CDR1 and CDR2: KGHSH and LQKENI. CDR3 length: 13 amino acids. CDR3 sequence reads: CASSPWRDTEAFF. The DNA of the CDR3 is TGTGCCAGCTCACCATGGAGGGACACTGAAGCTTTCTTT.

This chain joins TRBV4-1 and TRBJ1-4, with unresolved D. Germline CDR1 is MGHRA and CDR2 is YSYEKL. CDR3 size: 17 residues. V lost 0 bases to trimming and J lost 6 bases, with 17 bases between them. CDR3 sequence reads: CASSQDPPERGDEKLFF. In DNA form, the CDR3 reads TGCGCCAGCAGCCAAGATCCCCCTGAGCGCGGGGATGAAAAACTGTTTTTT.

This clonotype was counted ten times or more. The rearrangement links TRBV7-8 to TRBJ1-5; D ambiguous. Germline V CDR1 and CDR2: SGHVS, FQNEAQ. V was trimmed by 3 bases and J by 0 bases, leaving 6 bases between them. The CDR3 sequence is 14 residues long. This CDR3 is CASSFLSSNQPQHF. For the CDR3, the DNA is TGTGCCAGCAGCTTTCTGAGTAGCAATCAGCCCCAGCATTTT. The full variable domain, in which reference TRBV7-8 and TRBJ1-5 provide the parts outside the CDR3, is GAGVSQSPRYKVAKRGQDVALRCDPISGHVSLFWYQQALGQGPEFLTYFQNEAQLDKSGLPSDRFFAERPEGSVSTLKIQRTQQEDSAVYLCASSFLSSNQPQHFGDGTRLSIL.

This clonotype was observed many times. The V and J genes are TRBV7-2 and TRBJ2-7; 10 positions agree with TRBD2. The CDR3 length is 15 residues. Per the germline V gene, CDR1 is SGHTA and CDR2 is FQGNSA. J lost 2 bases, V lost 0 bases, and 1 base had no gene match. For the CDR3, the DNA is TGTGCCAGCAGCTTAGCTAGCGGGGGGCCCTACGAGCAGTACTTC. As protein: CASSLASGGPYEQYF.

Worth noting for this clonotype: A much larger clone is a single base away; this may be a read error. The CDR3: CASSRGDGSALHEQFF. For the CDR3, the DNA is TGTGCCAGCAGCCGGGGGGACGGGAGTGCACTCCATGAGCAGTTCTTC. J is TRBJ2-1 and V is TRBV7-9, with 7 nucleotides matching TRBD2. The CDR3 consists of 16 residues. Unmatched junction bases numbered 15, after V lost 5 bases and J lost 8 bases. Per the germline V gene, CDR1 is SEHNR and CDR2 is FQNEAQ (reference sequence).

The chain links TRBV28 to TRBJ1-6, with D unresolved. Germline assignment: CDR1 MDHEN and CDR2 SYDVKM. The CDR3 has 15 residues. V lost 3 bases and J 13 bases, leaving 19 bases between the germline ends. CDR3 sequence: CASSFGFKSANPLHF. In DNA form, the CDR3 reads TGTGCCAGCAGTTTCGGTTTTAAGAGCGCCAACCCCCTCCACTTT.

This clonotype was seen ten or more times. This chain joins TRBV6-1 and TRBJ2-1; 7 bases match TRBD1. This CDR3 has 15 residues. The germline CDR1 and CDR2 sequences are MNHNS and SASEGT. V was clipped by 6 bases and J by 5 bases; unmatched bases: 10. CDR3 sequence reads: CASSTRQGRHNEQFF. DNA for the CDR3: TGTGCCAGCAGCACCAGACAGGGCCGACACAATGAGCAGTTCTTC.